This record looks at one TCR beta chain sequence and its context. Its antigen is unknown. In germline, CDR1 is SGHAT, CDR2 FQNNGV. CDR3 size: 16 residues. The germline V and J ends were trimmed by 2 bases and 0 bases, with 11 bases remaining between them. This entry is derived from a study of shared clonotypes between healthy human individuals. Sorted-subset replicate PCR reactions were performed with about 210 ng DNA, corresponding to 30,000 to 35,000 T cell genomes. The repertoire was sequenced with immunoSEQ multiplex PCR; TCRdb's copy has only in-frame clones and lacks some. The table records some 1,900,000 clones, about 95% of them present only once. Naive CD8 cells lacked CD45RO, underwent positive selection for CCR7 and left out terminally differentiated effector memory CD45RA+ cells. Healthy HIV-negative adults with no recent acute infections or vaccinations were recruited as donors. Whole-study results and caveats: Between a few donors, naive CD4 clonotypes were shared at a level of about 5%. Rarefaction exposed incomplete sorted-subset sequencing despite large depth.

The TCR sequence derives from a man between 18 and 29 years old in good health. Source material: naive CD8+ T cells sorted from blood. This chain joins TRBV11-2 and TRBJ2-1; possible D gene TRBD2, 5 bases. This CDR3 is CASSLTGFSSYNEQFF. In DNA form, the CDR3 reads TGTGCCAGCAGCTTAACGGGGTTCAGCTCCTACAATGAGCAGTTCTTC.